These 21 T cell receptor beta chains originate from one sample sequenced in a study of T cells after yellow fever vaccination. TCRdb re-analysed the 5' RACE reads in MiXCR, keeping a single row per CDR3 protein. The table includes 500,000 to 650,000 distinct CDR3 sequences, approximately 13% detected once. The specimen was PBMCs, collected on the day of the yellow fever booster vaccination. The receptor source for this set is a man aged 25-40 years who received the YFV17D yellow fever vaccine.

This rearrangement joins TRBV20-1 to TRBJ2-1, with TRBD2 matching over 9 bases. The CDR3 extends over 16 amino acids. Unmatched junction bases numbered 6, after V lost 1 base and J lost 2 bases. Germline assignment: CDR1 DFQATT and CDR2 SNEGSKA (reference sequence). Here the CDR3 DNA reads TGCAGTGCTAGAGTCCCAGCGGGAGGTGCCTACAATGAGCAGTTCTTC. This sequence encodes CSARVPAGGAYNEQFF.

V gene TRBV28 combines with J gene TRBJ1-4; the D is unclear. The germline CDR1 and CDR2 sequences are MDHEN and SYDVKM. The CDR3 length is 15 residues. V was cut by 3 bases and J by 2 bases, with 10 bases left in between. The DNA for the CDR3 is TGTGCCAGCAGTTTCCATTTGGGTACTAATGAAAAACTGTTTTTT. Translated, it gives CASSFHLGTNEKLFF.

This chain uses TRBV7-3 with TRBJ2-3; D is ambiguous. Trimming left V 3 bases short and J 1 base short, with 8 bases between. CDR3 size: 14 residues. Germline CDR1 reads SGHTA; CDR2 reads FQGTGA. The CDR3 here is CASSFVAGTDTQYF. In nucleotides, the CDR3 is TGTGCCAGCAGCTTCGTAGCTGGCACAGATACGCAGTATTTT.

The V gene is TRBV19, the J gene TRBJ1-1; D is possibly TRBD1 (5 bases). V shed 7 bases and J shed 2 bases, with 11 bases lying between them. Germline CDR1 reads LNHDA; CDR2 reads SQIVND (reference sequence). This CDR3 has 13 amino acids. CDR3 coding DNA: TGTGCCAGTACTAGGACAAGCAACACTGAAGCTTTCTTT. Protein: CASTRTSNTEAFF.

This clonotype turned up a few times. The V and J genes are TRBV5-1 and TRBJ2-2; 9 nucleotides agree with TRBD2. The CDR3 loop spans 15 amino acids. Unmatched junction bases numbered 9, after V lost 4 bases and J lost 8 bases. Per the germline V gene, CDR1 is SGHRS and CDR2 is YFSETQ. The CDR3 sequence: CASSLTSGTAGELFF. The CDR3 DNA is TGCGCCAGCAGCCTGACTAGCGGAACTGCGGGGGAGCTGTTTTTT.

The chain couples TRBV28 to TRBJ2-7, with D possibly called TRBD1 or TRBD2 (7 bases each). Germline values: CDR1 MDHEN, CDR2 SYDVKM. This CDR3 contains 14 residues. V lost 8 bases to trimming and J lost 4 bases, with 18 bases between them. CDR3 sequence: CASSAGGALYEQYF. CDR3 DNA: TGTGCCAGCTCAGCAGGGGGGGCCCTTTACGAGCAGTACTTC.

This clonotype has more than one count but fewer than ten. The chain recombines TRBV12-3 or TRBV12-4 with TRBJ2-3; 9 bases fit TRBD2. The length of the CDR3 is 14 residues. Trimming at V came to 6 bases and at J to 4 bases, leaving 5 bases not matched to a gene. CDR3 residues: CASRPGLAPDTQYF. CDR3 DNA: TGTGCCAGCAGGCCGGGACTAGCCCCAGATACGCAGTATTTT.

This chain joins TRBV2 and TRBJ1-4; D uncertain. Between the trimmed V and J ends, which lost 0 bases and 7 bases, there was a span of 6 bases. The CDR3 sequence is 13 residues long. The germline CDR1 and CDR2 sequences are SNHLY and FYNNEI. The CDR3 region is CASSEARGEKLFF. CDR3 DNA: TGTGCCAGCAGTGAAGCCCGGGGTGAAAAACTGTTTTTT.

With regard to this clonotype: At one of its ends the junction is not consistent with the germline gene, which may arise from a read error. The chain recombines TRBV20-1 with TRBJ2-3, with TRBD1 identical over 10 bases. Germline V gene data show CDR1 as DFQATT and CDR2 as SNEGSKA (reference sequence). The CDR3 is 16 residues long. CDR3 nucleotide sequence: TGCTGTGCTAGCCCCGCGGCGACAGGGGGCCCAGATACGCAGTATTTT. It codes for CCASPAATGGPDTQYF.

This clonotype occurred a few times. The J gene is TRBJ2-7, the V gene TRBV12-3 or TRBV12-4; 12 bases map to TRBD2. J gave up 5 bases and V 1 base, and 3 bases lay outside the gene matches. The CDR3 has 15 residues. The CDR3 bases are TGTGCCAGCAGTTTAGGCGGACTAGCGGGGAACGAGCAGTACTTC. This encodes CASSLGGLAGNEQYF.

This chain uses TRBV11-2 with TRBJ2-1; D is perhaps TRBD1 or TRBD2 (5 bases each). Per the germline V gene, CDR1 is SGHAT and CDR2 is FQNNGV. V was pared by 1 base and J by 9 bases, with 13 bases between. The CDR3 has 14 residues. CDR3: CASSLGGSLGEQFF. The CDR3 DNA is TGTGCCAGCAGCTTAGGGGGGAGTCTCGGTGAGCAGTTCTTC.

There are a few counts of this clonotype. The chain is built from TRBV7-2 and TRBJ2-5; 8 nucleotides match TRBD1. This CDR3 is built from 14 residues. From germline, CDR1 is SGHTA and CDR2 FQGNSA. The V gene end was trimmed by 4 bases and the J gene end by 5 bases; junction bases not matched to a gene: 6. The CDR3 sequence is CASSSRRGQETQYF. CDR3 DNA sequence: TGTGCCAGCAGCTCCCGCAGGGGGCAGGAGACCCAGTACTTC.

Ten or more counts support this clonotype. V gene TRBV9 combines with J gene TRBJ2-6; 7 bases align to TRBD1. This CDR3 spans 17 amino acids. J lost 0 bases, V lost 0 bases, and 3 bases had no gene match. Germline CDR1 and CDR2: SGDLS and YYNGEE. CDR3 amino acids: CASSVEQGISGANVLTF. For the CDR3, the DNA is TGTGCCAGCAGCGTAGAACAGGGGATCTCTGGGGCCAACGTCCTGACTTTC.

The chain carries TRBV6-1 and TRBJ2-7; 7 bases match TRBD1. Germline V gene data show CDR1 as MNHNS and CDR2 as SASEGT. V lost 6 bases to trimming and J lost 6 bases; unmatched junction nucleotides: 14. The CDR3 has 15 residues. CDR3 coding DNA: TGTGCCAGCAGGAGAGAGGGGGCTAAAGGGACCGAGCAGTACTTC. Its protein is CASRREGAKGTEQYF.

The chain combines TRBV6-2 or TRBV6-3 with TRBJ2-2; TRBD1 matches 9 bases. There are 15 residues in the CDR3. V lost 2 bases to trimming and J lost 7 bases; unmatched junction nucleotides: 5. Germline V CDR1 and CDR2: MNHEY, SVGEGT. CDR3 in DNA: TGTGCCAGCAGTTACCGGGACAGGGACCTCGGGGAGCTGTTTTTT. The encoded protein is CASSYRDRDLGELFF.

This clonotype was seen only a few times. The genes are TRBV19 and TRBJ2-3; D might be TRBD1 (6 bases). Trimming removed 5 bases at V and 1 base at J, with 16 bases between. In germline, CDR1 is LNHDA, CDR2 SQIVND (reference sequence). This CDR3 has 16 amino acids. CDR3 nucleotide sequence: TGTGCCAGTAGTCAACAGGGTGGGGGTCGCACAGATACGCAGTATTTT. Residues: CASSQQGGGRTDTQYF.

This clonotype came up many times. The CDR3 DNA follows: TGTGCCTGGAACCCCGGGGCTAGCACAGATACGCAGTATTTT. Protein product: CAWNPGASTDTQYF. The V and J genes are TRBV30 and TRBJ2-3; TRBD1 or TRBD2 may be the D gene (5 bases each). The CDR3 is made up of 14 amino acids. Germline V gene lookup returns CDR1 GTSNPN and CDR2 SVGIG (reference sequence). V was clipped by 4 bases and J by 0 bases, with 11 bases between them.

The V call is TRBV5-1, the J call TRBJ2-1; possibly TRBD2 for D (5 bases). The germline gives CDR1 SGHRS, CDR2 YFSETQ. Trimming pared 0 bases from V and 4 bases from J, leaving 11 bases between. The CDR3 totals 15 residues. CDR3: CASSLVDAGYNEQFF. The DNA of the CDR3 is TGCGCCAGCAGCTTGGTGGATGCGGGTTACAATGAGCAGTTCTTC.

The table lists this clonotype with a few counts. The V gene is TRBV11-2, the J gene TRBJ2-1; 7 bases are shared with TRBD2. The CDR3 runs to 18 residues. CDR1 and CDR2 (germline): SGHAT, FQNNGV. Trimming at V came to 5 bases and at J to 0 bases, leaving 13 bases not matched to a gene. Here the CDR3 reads CASSQLASGYFSYNEQFF. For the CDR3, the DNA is TGTGCCAGCAGCCAACTCGCTAGCGGATATTTCTCCTACAATGAGCAGTTCTTC.

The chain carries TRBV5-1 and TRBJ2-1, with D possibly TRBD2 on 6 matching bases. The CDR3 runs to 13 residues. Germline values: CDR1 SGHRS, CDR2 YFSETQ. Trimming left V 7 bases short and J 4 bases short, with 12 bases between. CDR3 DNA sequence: TGCGCCAGCTGGGTTAGCGGTTACAATGAGCAGTTCTTC. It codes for CASWVSGYNEQFF.

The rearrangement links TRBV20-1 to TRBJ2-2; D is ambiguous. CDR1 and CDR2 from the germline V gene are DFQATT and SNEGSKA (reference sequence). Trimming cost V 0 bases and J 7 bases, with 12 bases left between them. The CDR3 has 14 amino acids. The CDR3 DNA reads TGCAGTGCTAGAGATGGCCAAAATAGCGGGGAGCTGTTTTTT. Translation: CSARDGQNSGELFF.